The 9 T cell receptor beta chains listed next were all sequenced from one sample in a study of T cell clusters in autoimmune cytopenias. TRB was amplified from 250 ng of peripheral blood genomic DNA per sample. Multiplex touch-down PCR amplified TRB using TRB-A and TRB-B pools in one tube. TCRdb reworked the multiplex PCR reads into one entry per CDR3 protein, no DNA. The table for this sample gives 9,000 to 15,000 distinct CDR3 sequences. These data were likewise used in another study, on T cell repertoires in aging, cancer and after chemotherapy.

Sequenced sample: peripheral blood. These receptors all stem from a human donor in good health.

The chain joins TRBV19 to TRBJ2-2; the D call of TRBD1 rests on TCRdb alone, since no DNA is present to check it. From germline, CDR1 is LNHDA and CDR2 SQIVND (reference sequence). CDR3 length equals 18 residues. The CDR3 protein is CASSSRGQFQPNTGELFF.

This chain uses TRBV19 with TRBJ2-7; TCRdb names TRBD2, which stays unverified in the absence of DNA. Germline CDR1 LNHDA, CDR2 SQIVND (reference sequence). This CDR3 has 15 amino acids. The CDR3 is CASNNRGGSSYEQYF.

The CDR3 region is CASSSTGALTEAFF. The V call is TRBV5-1, the J call TRBJ1-1; TCRdb outputs TRBD1, but without DNA this stays unchecked. CDR3 length equals 14 residues. Germline-derived CDR1 and CDR2 are SGHRS and YFSETQ.

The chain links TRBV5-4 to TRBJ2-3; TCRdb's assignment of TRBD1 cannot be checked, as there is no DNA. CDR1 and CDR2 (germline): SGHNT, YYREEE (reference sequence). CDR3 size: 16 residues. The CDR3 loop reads CASRPGGGRGTDTQYF.

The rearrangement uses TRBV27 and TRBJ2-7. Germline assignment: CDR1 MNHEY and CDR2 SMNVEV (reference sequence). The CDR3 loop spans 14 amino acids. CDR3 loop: CASSLSGLPYEQYF.

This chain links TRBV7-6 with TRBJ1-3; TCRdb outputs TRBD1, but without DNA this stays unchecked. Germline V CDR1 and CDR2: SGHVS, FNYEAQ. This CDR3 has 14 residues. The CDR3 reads CASSLAGQGNTIYF.

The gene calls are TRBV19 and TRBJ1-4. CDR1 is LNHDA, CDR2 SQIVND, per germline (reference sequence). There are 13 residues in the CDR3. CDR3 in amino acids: CASSDQVNEKLFF.

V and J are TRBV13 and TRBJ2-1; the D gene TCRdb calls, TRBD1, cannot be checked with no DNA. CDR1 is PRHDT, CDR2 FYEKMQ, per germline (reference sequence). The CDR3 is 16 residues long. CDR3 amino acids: CASSLVDAGENNEQFF.

The CDR3 loop is CASSLRQVIYEQYF. V usage is TRBV5-6 and J usage is TRBJ2-7; TCRdb lists TRBD1, though no DNA is available to test this call. The CDR3 spans 14 residues. Germline V gives CDR1 SGHDT, CDR2 YYEEEE.